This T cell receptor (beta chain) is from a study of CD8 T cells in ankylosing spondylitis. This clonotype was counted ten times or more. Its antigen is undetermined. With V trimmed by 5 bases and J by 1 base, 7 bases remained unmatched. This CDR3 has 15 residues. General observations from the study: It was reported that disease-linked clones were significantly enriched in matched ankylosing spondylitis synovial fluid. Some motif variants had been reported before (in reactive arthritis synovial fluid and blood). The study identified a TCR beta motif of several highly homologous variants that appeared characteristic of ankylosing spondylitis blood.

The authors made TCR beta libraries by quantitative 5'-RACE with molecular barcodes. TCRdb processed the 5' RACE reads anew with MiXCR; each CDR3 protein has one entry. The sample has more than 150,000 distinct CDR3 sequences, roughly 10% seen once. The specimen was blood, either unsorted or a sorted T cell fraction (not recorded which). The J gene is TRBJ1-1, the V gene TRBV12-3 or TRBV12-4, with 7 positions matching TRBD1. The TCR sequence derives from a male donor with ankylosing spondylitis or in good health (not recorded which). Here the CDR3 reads CASSVPGQWNTEAFF. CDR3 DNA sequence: TGTGCCAGCAGTGTACCGGGACAGTGGAACACTGAAGCTTTCTTT.